This T cell receptor beta chain stems from a study of identical twins. A few counts support this clonotype. Its antigen is unknown. Template switching added a universal primer site; cDNA carried unique molecular identifiers. TCRdb fed the 5' RACE reads into MiXCR, producing one record per CDR3 protein. The data contain just over 450,000 distinct CDR3 sequences, 14% of them singletons. Study conclusions and caveats: The more abundant beta clonotypes in cord blood had fewer insertions, and memory repertoires did not show this. Monozygotic twins shared more out-of-frame TCR alpha than recombination models predicted.

The CDR3 extends over 12 amino acids. Looked up from germline, CDR1 is SGHRS and CDR2 is YFSETQ. The germline V and J ends were trimmed by 1 base and 6 bases, with 7 bases remaining between them. The data also belong to a second study, concerning yellow fever vaccine responses in identical twins. That source reports: Reportedly, the T cell response mounted by twins to vaccine seemed partly convergent, partly personalized.

What was sequenced was CD4+ T cells sorted from blood. The sequence was obtained from a young woman in good health. The rearrangement joins TRBV5-1 to TRBJ1-2; D not resolved. CDR3 protein: CASSLTEDGYTF. The CDR3 DNA sequence: TGCGCCAGCAGCTTGACAGAGGATGGCTACACCTTC.